The 12 T cell receptor beta chains reported below all come from one sample, sequenced in a study of OX40 agonist ivuxolimab in advanced cancers. Library generation was performed with the immunoSEQ multiplex PCR assay. TCRdb obtained this table from immuneACCESS and retained in-frame rearrangements with V and J assigned. These tables miss some clones; where compared with another copy, unresolved V genes account for less than half of the shortfall, and the remainder is unexplained. The sample table records fewer than 70,000 clones; under 95% of these occur just once. The top ten clonotypes cover roughly 12% of the sample. The sample in question was CD4+ or CD8+ T cells sorted from blood, obtained in a trial of the OX40 agonist ivuxolimab. These receptors came from an adult with an advanced solid tumor such as melanoma, head and neck, liver or kidney cancer.

The rearrangement joins TRBV28 to TRBJ1-2, with 10 bases matching TRBD1. CDR3 size: 16 residues. Germline V gene lookup returns CDR1 MDHEN and CDR2 SYDVKM. V trimming: 6 bases; J trimming: 2 bases; junction bases outside the gene matches: 9. CDR3 DNA: TGTGCCAGCAGGATAGTCCGGGACAGGGGAAACTATGGCTACACCTTC. Its protein is CASRIVRDRGNYGYTF.

The V gene is TRBV10-3, the J gene TRBJ2-3; D perhaps matches TRBD2 (5 bases). This CDR3 is built from 14 residues. The V end lost 0 bases, the J end lost 3 bases, and 7 bases lay between the germline ends. Germline values: CDR1 ENHRY, CDR2 SYGVKD. In nucleotides, the CDR3 is TGTGCCATCAGTGAGTCGGGCGGGACAGATACGCAGTATTTT. Protein sequence: CAISESGGTDTQYF.

With regard to this clone: Germline is not matched at one junction end, which may reflect a read error. The J gene is TRBJ1-2, the V gene TRBV7-4; no clear D. Germline assignment: CDR1 SGHVT and CDR2 SQSDAQ. The CDR3 is 12 amino acids. The CDR3 DNA reads TGTGCCAGCAGCCCGGACCCTGATGGCTGCACCTTC. Its translation is CASSPDPDGCTF.

The rearrangement uses TRBV28 and TRBJ1-5; D possibly corresponds to TRBD1 (6 bases). Germline lookup yields CDR1 MDHEN and CDR2 SYDVKM. The CDR3 totals 18 residues. V lost 6 bases to trimming and J lost 1 base, with 22 bases between them. CDR3 region: CASRLGWDTQRSNQPQHF. The DNA for the CDR3 is TGTGCCAGCAGGCTGGGGTGGGACACCCAAAGAAGCAATCAGCCCCAGCATTTT.

The V and J genes are TRBV5-6 and TRBJ2-5, with TRBD1 matching 7 bases. Germline lookup yields CDR1 SGHDT and CDR2 YYEEEE. V trimming: 0 bases; J trimming: 4 bases; junction bases outside the gene matches: 12. This CDR3 has 17 amino acids. CDR3 DNA: TGTGCCAGCAGCTTGGCCGGCGCAGGGGGAAAGGGAGAGACCCAGTACTTC. It codes for CASSLAGAGGKGETQYF.

The chain employs TRBV4-1 and TRBJ1-5; D is unresolved. The V gene's germline CDR1 is MGHRA and CDR2 YSYEKL. V lost 0 bases, J lost 6 bases, and 6 bases lay in between. The CDR3 sequence is 13 residues long. This CDR3 is CASSQDPFQPQHF. CDR3 coding DNA: TGCGCCAGCAGCCAAGATCCTTTTCAGCCCCAGCATTTT.

This chain connects TRBV10-3 to TRBJ1-1; TRBD1 might be the D (6 bases). The CDR3 is 14 residues long. Germline CDR1 ENHRY, CDR2 SYGVKD. Trimming removed 0 bases from V and 5 bases from J, with 10 bases in between. The CDR3 DNA follows: TGTGCCATCAGTGAGTCAAACAGGGAGACTGAAGCTTTCTTT. Its protein is CAISESNRETEAFF.

V gene TRBV4-1 combines with J gene TRBJ2-1, with 11 bases that match TRBD2. Germline assignment: CDR1 MGHRA and CDR2 YSYEKL. The CDR3 has 16 residues. V lost 3 bases, J lost 9 bases, and 10 bases stayed unmatched. The CDR3 DNA follows: TGCGCCAGCAGCCATCCTCCGGGACTAGCGGCTCCTGAGCAGTTCTTC. Translated, it gives CASSHPPGLAAPEQFF.

The gene calls are TRBV7-2 and TRBJ1-3; D unresolved. CDR1 is SGHTA and CDR2 is FQGNSA in the germline V gene. V was pared by 1 base and J by 4 bases, with 5 bases between. There are 13 residues in the CDR3. In nucleotides, the CDR3 is TGTGCCAGCAGCTTAGGGTGGGGAAACACCATATATTTT. It yields the protein CASSLGWGNTIYF.

The chain uses TRBV5-4 and TRBJ1-1; a weak D match, TRBD1 (5 bases). This CDR3 has 13 residues. The germline V gene has CDR1 SGHNT and CDR2 YYREEE (reference sequence). V was trimmed by 9 bases and J by 0 bases, leaving 12 bases between them. CDR3 sequence (DNA): TGTGCCATCAAGCAGGGATTGAACACTGAAGCTTTCTTT. It yields the protein CAIKQGLNTEAFF.

This chain joins TRBV5-6 and TRBJ2-1; maybe TRBD2 (6 bases). Germline lookup yields CDR1 SGHDT and CDR2 YYEEEE. Trimming took 4 bases from V and 0 from J, leaving 11 bases between them. The CDR3 loop spans 15 amino acids. CDR3 in DNA: TGTGCCAGCAGCGCGACTAGTATCTCCTACAATGAGCAGTTCTTC. It is translated as CASSATSISYNEQFF.

This chain joins TRBV28 and TRBJ2-1, with 13 positions matching TRBD2. Germline trimming cut 6 bases from V and 7 bases from J; bases unmatched to any gene: 3. The CDR3 contains 14 residues. Germline V gene lookup returns CDR1 MDHEN and CDR2 SYDVKM. The CDR3 DNA follows: TGTGCCAGCAGACTAGCGGGAGGGATGAATGAGCAGTTCTTC. Its translation: CASRLAGGMNEQFF. The full variable domain, completed using reference TRBV28 and TRBJ2-1, is DVKVTQSSRYLVKRTGEKVFLECVQDMDHENMFWYRQDPGLGLRLIYFSYDVKMKEKGDIPEGYSVSREKKERFSLILESASTNQTSMYLCASRLAGGMNEQFFGPGTRLTVL.